One sample yielded the 25 T cell receptor beta chains listed below, sequenced in a study of yellow fever vaccine responses in identical twins. MiXCR was run by TCRdb on the RT-PCR reads, yielding one entry per CDR3 protein. This sample has just under 300 distinct CDR3 sequences, with roughly 60% found just once. The sample consisted of T cells from blood (PBMCs), unsorted or a sorted subset (not recorded which), taken before or after yellow fever vaccination (not recorded which). All receptors come from a female donor who received the yellow fever vaccine.

The J gene is TRBJ1-1, the V gene TRBV10-1, with a weak D call TRBD1 (6 bases). Trimming took off 6 bases at V and 5 bases at J, with 13 bases between the two ends. Per germline, CDR1 WNHNN and CDR2 SYGVQD (reference sequence). The CDR3 has 13 amino acids. Written as DNA, the CDR3 is TGCGCCAGCAGGCGAGGGGGTTGGACTGAAGCTTTCTTT. Amino acid sequence: CASRRGGWTEAFF.

The chain uses TRBV23-1 and TRBJ2-7; 7 bases fit TRBD2. TRBV23-1 is given ORF status, its function remaining uncertain. CDR3 length: 15 residues. Trimming at V came to 4 bases and at J to 0 bases, leaving 6 bases not matched to a gene. CDR3 residues: CASSPGRGPSYEQYF. The CDR3 bases are TGCGCCAGCAGTCCTGGGAGGGGTCCCTCCTACGAGCAGTACTTC.

This clonotype ranks as hyperexpanded (1% or more). The chain couples TRBV6-5 to TRBJ1-1; possibly TRBD1 for D (6 bases). Trimming shortened V by 4 bases and J by 1 base, and 7 bases separated the two germline ends. CDR1 is MNHEY, CDR2 SVGAGI, per germline. The CDR3 length is 13 residues. The CDR3 DNA follows: TGTGCCAGCAGTTTGACAGGGAACACTGAAGCTTTCTTT. Protein sequence: CASSLTGNTEAFF.

This clonotype showed up just a few times. The gene calls are TRBV9 and TRBJ1-5; TRBD1 might be the D (6 bases). Germline V gene sequence: CDR1 SGDLS, CDR2 YYNGEE. Between the trimmed V and J ends, which lost 0 bases and 6 bases, there was a span of 10 bases. This CDR3 contains 14 residues. Here the CDR3 reads CASSVAGAGQPQHF. DNA for the CDR3: TGTGCCAGCAGCGTAGCAGGGGCGGGTCAGCCCCAGCATTTT.

This clonotype was counted between two and nine times. The chain has TRBV6-6 and TRBJ1-2, with a possible D match to TRBD1 (5 bases). V was clipped by 2 bases and J by 6 bases, with 13 bases between them. The CDR3 has 14 residues. Germline lookup yields CDR1 MNHNY and CDR2 SVGAGI (reference sequence). The chain's CDR3 is CASSYGAGLDGYTF. The CDR3 DNA sequence: TGTGCCAGCAGTTACGGGGCAGGGCTCGATGGCTACACCTTC.

The chain uses TRBV23-1 and TRBJ1-2, with 8 bases aligning to TRBD1. TRBV23-1 is sorted into the ORF group, with uncertain function. There are 12 residues in the CDR3. Trimming took 4 bases from V and 7 from J; bases not matched to a gene: 2. Here the CDR3 reads CASSRTGGGYTF. The CDR3 DNA reads TGCGCCAGCAGTCGAACAGGGGGTGGCTACACCTTC.

The CDR3 reads CATSRGGNTEAFF. The CDR3 coding sequence is TGTGCCACCAGCAGGGGGGGGAACACTGAAGCTTTCTTT. The rearrangement joins TRBV15 to TRBJ1-1; the D gene is possibly TRBD1 (5 bases). Trimming left V 3 bases short and J 1 base short, with 6 bases between. The CDR3 length is 13 residues. Germline V gives CDR1 LNHNV, CDR2 YYDKDF (reference sequence).

This clonotype was seen a few times. The chain has TRBV23-1 and TRBJ1-5; D remains ambiguous. TRBV23-1 is marked as an open reading frame, function uncertain. V lost 6 bases and J lost 0, with 9 bases in between. CDR3 size: 14 residues. The CDR3 here is CASSQAYSNQPQHF. The CDR3 DNA sequence: TGCGCCAGCAGCCAGGCATATAGCAATCAGCCCCAGCATTTT.

J is TRBJ1-2 and V is TRBV4-1; the D gene is possibly TRBD1 (5 bases). The CDR3 sequence is 15 residues long. V lost 0 bases and J lost 8, with 16 bases in between. Per germline, CDR1 MGHRA and CDR2 YSYEKL. The CDR3 loop reads CASSQDHPRVVGYTF. CDR3 DNA: TGCGCCAGCAGCCAAGATCATCCCAGGGTGGTGGGCTACACCTTC.

The chain carries TRBV23-1 and TRBJ1-2; 7 bases fit TRBD1. TRBV23-1 is annotated as an ORF whose role is uncertain. J was trimmed by 2 bases and V by 0 bases; bases with no gene match: 9. There are 17 residues in the CDR3. The CDR3 nucleotides are TGCGCCAGCAGTCAATCATGGGAGGGGGCCCCGAACTATGGCTACACCTTC. Encoded protein: CASSQSWEGAPNYGYTF.

The CDR3 region has the DNA TGTGCCAGCAGTTCGGCCGGTGGGGGCACTGAAGCTTTCTTT. It specifies CASSSAGGGTEAFF. This rearrangement joins TRBV12-3 or TRBV12-4 to TRBJ1-1, with a weak D call TRBD1 (5 bases). V gave up 4 bases and J gave up 4 bases, with 13 bases separating them. CDR3 length equals 14 residues.

The V call is TRBV6-2 or TRBV6-3, the J call TRBJ2-1; 8 positions agree with TRBD1. V lost 0 bases to trimming and J lost 7 bases; unmatched junction nucleotides: 5. This CDR3 spans 15 amino acids. Germline V gene data show CDR1 as MNHEY and CDR2 as SVGEGT. CDR3 sequence: CASSYSPGGWNEQFF. CDR3 in DNA: TGTGCCAGCAGTTACTCTCCAGGGGGCTGGAATGAGCAGTTCTTC.

V usage is TRBV21-1 and J usage is TRBJ1-6; TRBD1, as called in the table, went unchecked against the DNA. TRBV21-1 is listed as a pseudogene. The CDR3 length is 20 residues. CDR3 sequence reads: CASSKDPIQGASSYNSPLHF. CDR3 coding DNA: TGTGCCAGCAGCAAAGACCCAATACAGGGGGCAAGTTCCTATAATTCACCCCTCCACTTT.

This chain connects TRBV2 to TRBJ1-5; tentative D call: TRBD1 (6 bases). CDR3 length: 16 residues. CDR1 is SNHLY and CDR2 is FYNNEI in the germline V gene. V was trimmed by 1 base and J by 5 bases, leaving 15 bases between them. The CDR3 loop is CASSEDPRDNYQPQHF. CDR3 nucleotide sequence: TGTGCCAGCAGTGAAGACCCCCGGGACAACTATCAGCCCCAGCATTTT.

This clonotype was seen a handful of times. The rearrangement joins TRBV4-3 to TRBJ1-1, with D tentatively TRBD1 (6 bases). Trimming cost V 0 bases and J 7 bases, with 15 bases left between them. This CDR3 is built from 15 residues. Germline CDR1 LGHNA, CDR2 YSLEER. CDR3: CASSQDRGAFIEAFF. Written as DNA, the CDR3 is TGCGCCAGCAGCCAAGATAGGGGGGCTTTTATTGAAGCTTTCTTT.

The rearrangement uses TRBV11-2 and TRBJ2-2, with TRBD2 matching over 10 bases. CDR1 is SGHAT and CDR2 is FQNNGV in the germline V gene. The CDR3 length is 16 residues. Unmatched junction bases numbered 5, after V lost 5 bases and J lost 2 bases. The CDR3 DNA follows: TGTGCCAGCAGCAACGGACTAGCGGACAACACCGGGGAGCTGTTTTTT. Translation: CASSNGLADNTGELFF.

V gene TRBV2 combines with J gene TRBJ1-1, with a weak D call TRBD1 (5 bases). Per germline, CDR1 SNHLY and CDR2 FYNNEI. The length of the CDR3 is 16 residues. Trimming pared 4 bases from V and 0 bases from J, leaving 15 bases between. CDR3 coding DNA: TGTGCCAGCAGTGCAGAGGGAGGGGCAGTGAACACTGAAGCTTTCTTT. Translating it yields CASSAEGGAVNTEAFF.

The V and J genes are TRBV4-3 and TRBJ1-3, with D uncertain. This CDR3 has 15 amino acids. CDR1 is LGHNA, CDR2 YSLEER, per germline. Trimming took 4 bases from V and 0 from J, leaving 10 bases between them. The CDR3 DNA is TGCGCCAGCAGCCTCACCCGGGGCTCTGGAAACACCATATATTTT. Amino acids: CASSLTRGSGNTIYF.

The chain has TRBV4-3 and TRBJ1-2; weak D call: TRBD1 (5 bases). CDR1 and CDR2 (germline): LGHNA, YSLEER. The CDR3 length is 13 residues. Trimming took 2 bases from V and 2 from J, leaving 6 bases between them. The CDR3 loop is CASSQTGNYGYTF. DNA of the CDR3: TGCGCCAGCAGCCAAACAGGAAACTATGGCTACACCTTC.

V is TRBV4-3 and J is TRBJ2-7, with no clear D. V lost 0 bases to trimming and J lost 4 bases, with 7 bases between them. The CDR3 extends over 13 amino acids. Germline lookup yields CDR1 LGHNA and CDR2 YSLEER. CDR3 region: CASSQEAEYEQYF. In DNA, the CDR3 is TGCGCCAGCAGCCAAGAGGCGGAGTACGAGCAGTACTTC.

The rearrangement uses TRBV12-3 or TRBV12-4 and TRBJ2-5, with 8 bases that match TRBD1. V lost 6 bases and J lost 5; bases outside the gene matches: 5. CDR3 length: 13 amino acids. CDR3 bases: TGTGCCAGCAGCACGACAGGGGAGGAGACCCAGTACTTC. The encoded protein is CASSTTGEETQYF.

V and J are TRBV10-3 and TRBJ1-4, with D possibly TRBD1 on 6 matching bases. Germline loops: CDR1 ENHRY, CDR2 SYGVKD. This CDR3 region has 14 residues. Trimming left V 6 bases short and J 4 bases short, with 12 bases between. The DNA of the CDR3 is TGTGCCATCAGCCCGACAGGAGATAATGAAAAACTGTTTTTT. The encoded protein is CAISPTGDNEKLFF.

The chain has TRBV12-3 or TRBV12-4 and TRBJ1-2; TRBD1 matches 8 bases. The junction had 9 bases not matched to a gene; V was cut back by 6 bases and J by 6 bases. CDR3 size: 14 residues. The CDR3 loop reads CASSTPQGANGYTF. CDR3 coding DNA: TGTGCCAGCAGCACCCCTCAGGGGGCCAATGGCTACACCTTC.

V and J are TRBV21-1 and TRBJ2-4; the D call in the table, TRBD1, was not verified against the DNA. TRBV21-1 is a pseudogene segment. This CDR3 spans 17 amino acids. The CDR3 here is CASSTTGYRIAKNIQYF. As DNA, the CDR3 is TGTGCCAGCAGCACAACAGGGTATCGGATAGCCAAAAACATTCAGTACTTC.

The genes are TRBV12-3 or TRBV12-4 and TRBJ2-7; tentatively, D is TRBD2 (6 bases). The CDR3 length is 15 residues. Trimming removed 6 bases from V and 5 bases from J, with 20 bases in between. CDR3 nucleotides: TGTGCCAGCAGGCTAGGAGGAGGGCGGCTACACGAGCAGTACTTC. Its protein product is CASRLGGGRLHEQYF.